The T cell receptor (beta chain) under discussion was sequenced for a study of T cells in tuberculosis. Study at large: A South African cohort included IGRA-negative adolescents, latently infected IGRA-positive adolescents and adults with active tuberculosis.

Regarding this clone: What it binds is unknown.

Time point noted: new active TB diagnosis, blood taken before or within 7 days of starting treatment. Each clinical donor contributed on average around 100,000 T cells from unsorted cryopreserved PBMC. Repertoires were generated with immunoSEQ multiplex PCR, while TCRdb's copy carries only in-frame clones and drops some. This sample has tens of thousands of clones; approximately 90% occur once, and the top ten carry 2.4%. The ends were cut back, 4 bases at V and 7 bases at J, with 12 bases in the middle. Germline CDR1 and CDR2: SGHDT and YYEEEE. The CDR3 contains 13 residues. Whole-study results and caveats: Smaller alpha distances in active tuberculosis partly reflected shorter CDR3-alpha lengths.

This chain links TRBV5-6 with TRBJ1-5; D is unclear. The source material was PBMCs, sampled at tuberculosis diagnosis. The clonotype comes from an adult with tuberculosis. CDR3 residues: CASSPRRRQPQHF. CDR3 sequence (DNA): TGTGCCAGCAGCCCTAGGCGGAGGCAGCCCCAGCATTTT.